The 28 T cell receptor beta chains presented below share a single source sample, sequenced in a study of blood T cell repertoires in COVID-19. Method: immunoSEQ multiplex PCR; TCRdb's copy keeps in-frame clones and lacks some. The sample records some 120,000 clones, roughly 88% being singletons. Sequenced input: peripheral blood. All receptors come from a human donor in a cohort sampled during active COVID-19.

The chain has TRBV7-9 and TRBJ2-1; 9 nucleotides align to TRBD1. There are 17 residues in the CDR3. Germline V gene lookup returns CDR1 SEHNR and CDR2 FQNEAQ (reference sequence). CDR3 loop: CSYQGDRDFRAKNEQFF. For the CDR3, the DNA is TGTTCGTACCAGGGGGACAGGGATTTTAGGGCCAAAAATGAGCAGTTCTTC.

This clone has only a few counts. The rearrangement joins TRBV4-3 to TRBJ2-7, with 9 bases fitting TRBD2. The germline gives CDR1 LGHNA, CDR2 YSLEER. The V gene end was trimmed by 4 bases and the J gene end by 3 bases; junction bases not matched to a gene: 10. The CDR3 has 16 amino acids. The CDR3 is CASSRSASGTFYEQYF. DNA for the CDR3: TGCGCCAGCAGCCGGTCAGCTAGCGGGACGTTCTACGAGCAGTACTTC.

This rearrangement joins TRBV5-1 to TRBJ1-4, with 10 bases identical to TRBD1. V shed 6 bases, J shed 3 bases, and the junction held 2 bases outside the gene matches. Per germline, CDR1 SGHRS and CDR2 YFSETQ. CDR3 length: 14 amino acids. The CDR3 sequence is CASTGTGANEKLFF. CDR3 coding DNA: TGCGCCAGCACCGGGACAGGGGCTAATGAAAAACTGTTTTTT.

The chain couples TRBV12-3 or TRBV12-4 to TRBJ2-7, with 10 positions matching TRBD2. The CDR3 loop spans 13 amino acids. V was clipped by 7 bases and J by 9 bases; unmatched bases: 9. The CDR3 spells CASTPSGSPGQYF. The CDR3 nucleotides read TGTGCCAGCACCCCTAGCGGGAGCCCGGGGCAGTACTTC.

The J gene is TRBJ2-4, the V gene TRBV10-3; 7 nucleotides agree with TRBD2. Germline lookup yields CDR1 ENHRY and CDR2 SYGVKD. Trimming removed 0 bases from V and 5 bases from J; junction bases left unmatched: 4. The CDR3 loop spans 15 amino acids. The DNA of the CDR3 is TGTGCCATCAGTGAGTCGGGAGGGATTCAAAACATTCAGTACTTC. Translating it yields CAISESGGIQNIQYF.

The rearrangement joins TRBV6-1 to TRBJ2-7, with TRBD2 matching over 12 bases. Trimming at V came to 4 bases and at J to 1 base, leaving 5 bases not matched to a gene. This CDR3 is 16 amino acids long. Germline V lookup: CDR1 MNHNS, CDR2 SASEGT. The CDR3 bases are TGTGCCAGCAGTGTCATACTAGCGGGAGGTTCCTACGAGCAGTACTTC. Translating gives CASSVILAGGSYEQYF.

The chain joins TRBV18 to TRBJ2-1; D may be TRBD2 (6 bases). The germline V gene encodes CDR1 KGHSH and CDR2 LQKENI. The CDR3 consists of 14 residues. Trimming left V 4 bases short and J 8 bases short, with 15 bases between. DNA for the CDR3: TGTGCCAGCTCACTGACGACTAGTCGTGATGAGCAGTTCTTC. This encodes CASSLTTSRDEQFF.

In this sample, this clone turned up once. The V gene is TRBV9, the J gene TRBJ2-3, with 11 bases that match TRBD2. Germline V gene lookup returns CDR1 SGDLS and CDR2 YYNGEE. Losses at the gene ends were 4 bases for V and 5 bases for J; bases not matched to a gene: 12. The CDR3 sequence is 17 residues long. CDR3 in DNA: TGTGCCAGCAGCCGTCGATCTATAGCGGGAGGGGGAGATACGCAGTATTTT. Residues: CASSRRSIAGGGDTQYF.

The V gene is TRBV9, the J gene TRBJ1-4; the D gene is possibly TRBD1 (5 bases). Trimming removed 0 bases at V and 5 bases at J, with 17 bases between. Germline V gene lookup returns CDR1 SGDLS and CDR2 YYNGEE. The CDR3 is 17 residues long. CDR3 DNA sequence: TGTGCCAGCAGCGTAGCTCTGGTTACAGGCTCAAATGAAAAACTGTTTTTT. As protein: CASSVALVTGSNEKLFF. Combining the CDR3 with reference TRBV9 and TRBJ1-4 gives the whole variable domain DSGVTQTPKHLITATGQRVTLRCSPRSGDLSVYWYQQSLDQGLQFLIQYYNGEERAKGNILERFSAQQFPDLHSELNLSSLELGDSALYFCASSVALVTGSNEKLFFGSGTQLSVL.

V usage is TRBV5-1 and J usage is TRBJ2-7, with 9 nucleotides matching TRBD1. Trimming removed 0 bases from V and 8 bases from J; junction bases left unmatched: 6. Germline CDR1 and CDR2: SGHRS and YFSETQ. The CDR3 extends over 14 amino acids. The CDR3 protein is CASSLGTGVGKQYF. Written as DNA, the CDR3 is TGCGCCAGCAGCTTGGGGACAGGGGTGGGCAAGCAGTACTTC.

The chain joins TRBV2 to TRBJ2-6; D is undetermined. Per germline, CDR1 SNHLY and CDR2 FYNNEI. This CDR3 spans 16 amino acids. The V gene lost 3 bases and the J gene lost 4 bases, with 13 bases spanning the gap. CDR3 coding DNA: TGTGCCAGCAGTGATACCACTGGAGCCGGGGCCAACGTCCTGACTTTC. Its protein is CASSDTTGAGANVLTF.

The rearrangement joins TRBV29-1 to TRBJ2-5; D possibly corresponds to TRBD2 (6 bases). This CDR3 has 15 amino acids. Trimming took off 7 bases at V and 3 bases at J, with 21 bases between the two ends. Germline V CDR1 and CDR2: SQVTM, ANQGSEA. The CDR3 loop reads CSAGWDGGGEETQYF. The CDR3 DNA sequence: TGCAGCGCAGGTTGGGATGGGGGAGGAGAAGAGACCCAGTACTTC.

The CDR3, as DNA: TGTGCCAGCAGCCCTAACACCGGGGAGCTGTTTTTT. This encodes CASSPNTGELFF. The genes are TRBV9 and TRBJ2-2, with unresolved D. Germline loops: CDR1 SGDLS, CDR2 YYNGEE. V was clipped by 4 bases and J by 2 bases, with 3 bases between them. The CDR3 is 12 amino acids.

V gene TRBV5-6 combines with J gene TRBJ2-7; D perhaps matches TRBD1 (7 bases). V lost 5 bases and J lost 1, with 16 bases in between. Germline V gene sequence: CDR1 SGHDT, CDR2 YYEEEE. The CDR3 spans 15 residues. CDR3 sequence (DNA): TGTGCCAGCAGTTCAGACAGGGAGGTGTCCTACGAGCAGTACTTC. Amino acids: CASSSDREVSYEQYF.

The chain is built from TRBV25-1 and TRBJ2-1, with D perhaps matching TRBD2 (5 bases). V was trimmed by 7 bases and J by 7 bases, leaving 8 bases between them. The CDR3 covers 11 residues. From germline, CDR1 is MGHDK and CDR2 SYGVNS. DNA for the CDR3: TGTGCCAGCACCGGGAATAATGAGCAGTTCTTC. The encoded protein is CASTGNNEQFF. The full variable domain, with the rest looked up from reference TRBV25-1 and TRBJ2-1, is EADIYQTPRYLVIGTGKKITLECSQTMGHDKMYWYQQDPGMELHLIHYSYGVNSTEKGDLSSESTVSRIRTEHFPLTLESARPSHTSQYLCASTGNNEQFFGPGTRLTVL.

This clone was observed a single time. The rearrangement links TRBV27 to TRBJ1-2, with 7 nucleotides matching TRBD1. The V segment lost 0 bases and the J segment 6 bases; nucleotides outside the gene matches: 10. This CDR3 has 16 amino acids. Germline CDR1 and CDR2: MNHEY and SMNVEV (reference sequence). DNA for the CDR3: TGTGCCAGCAGTTTATCCTCTGTTGGGACAGAGAATGGCTACACCTTC. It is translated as CASSLSSVGTENGYTF.

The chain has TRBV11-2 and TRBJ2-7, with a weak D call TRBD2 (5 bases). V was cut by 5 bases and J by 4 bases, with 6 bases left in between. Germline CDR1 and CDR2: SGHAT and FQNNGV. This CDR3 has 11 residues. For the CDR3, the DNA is TGTGCCAGCAGCCCGGGGTACGAGCAGTACTTC. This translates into CASSPGYEQYF.

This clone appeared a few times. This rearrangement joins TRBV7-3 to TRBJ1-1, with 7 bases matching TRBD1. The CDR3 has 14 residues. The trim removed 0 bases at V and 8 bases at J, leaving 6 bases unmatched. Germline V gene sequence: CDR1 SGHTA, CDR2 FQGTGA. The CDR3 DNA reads TGTGCCAGCAGCTTAACCCTTTGGGACAGCGAAGCTTTCTTT. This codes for CASSLTLWDSEAFF.

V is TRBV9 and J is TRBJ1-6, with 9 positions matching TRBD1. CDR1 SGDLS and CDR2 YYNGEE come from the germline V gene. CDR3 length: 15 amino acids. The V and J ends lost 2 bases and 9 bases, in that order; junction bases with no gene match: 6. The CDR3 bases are TGTGCCAGCAGCGTGGCCGGGACAGGGAGTTCACCCCTCCACTTT. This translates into CASSVAGTGSSPLHF.

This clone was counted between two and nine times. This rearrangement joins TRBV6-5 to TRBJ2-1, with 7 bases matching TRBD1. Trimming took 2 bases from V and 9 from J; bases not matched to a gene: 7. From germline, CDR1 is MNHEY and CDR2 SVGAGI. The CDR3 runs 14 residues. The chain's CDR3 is CASSYVQGPGEQFF. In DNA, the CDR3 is TGTGCCAGCAGTTACGTACAGGGGCCAGGTGAGCAGTTCTTC.

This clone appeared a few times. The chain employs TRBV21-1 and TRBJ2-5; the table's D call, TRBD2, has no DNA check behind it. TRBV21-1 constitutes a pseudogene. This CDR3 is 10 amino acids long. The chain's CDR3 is CASSNLRGYF. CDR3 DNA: TGTGCCAGCAGCAATTTACGGGGGTACTTC.

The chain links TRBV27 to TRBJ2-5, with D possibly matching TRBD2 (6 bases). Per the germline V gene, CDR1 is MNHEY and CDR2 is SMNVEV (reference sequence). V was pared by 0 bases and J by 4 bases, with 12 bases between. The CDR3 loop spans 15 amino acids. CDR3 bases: TGTGCCAGCAGTTTATCGTTCCAGGGAGGAGAGACCCAGTACTTC. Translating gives CASSLSFQGGETQYF.

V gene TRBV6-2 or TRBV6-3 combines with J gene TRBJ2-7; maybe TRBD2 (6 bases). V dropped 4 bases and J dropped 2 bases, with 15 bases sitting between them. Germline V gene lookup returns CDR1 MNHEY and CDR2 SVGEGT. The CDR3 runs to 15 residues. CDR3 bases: TGTGCCAGCAGTTCGTGGGGGGACTCTACCTACGAGCAGTACTTC. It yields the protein CASSSWGDSTYEQYF.

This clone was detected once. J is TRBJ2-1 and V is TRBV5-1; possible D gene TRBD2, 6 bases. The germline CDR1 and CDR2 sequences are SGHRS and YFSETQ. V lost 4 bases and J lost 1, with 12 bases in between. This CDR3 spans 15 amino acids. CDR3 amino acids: CASSRPGDSYNEQFF. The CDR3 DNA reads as TGCGCCAGCAGCCGCCCGGGGGATTCCTACAATGAGCAGTTCTTC.

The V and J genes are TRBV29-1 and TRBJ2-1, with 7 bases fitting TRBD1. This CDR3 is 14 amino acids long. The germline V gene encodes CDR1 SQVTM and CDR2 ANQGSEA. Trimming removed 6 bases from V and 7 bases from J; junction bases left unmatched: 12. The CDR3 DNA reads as TGCAGCGTCCTCACAGGGGCCCTCTTGAATGAGCAGTTCTTC. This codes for CSVLTGALLNEQFF.

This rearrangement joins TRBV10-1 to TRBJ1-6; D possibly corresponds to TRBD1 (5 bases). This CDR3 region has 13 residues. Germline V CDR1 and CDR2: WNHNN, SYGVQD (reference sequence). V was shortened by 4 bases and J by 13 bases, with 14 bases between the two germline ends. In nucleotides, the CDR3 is TGCGCCAGCAGTGGACAGCCTACATCGCCCCTCCACTTT. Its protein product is CASSGQPTSPLHF.

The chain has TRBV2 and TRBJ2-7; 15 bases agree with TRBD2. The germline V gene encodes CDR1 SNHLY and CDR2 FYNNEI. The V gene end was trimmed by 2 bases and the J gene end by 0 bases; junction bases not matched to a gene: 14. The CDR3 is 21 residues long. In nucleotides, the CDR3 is TGTGCCAGCAGTGAATCCCCTCACCGGAAGGGACTAGCGGGAGGCTCCTACGAGCAGTACTTC. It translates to CASSESPHRKGLAGGSYEQYF.

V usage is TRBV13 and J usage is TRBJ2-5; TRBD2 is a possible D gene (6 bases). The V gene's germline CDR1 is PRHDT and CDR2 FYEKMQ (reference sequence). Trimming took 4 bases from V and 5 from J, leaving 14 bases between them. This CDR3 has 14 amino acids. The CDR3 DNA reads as TGTGCCAGCAGCTCCCCGCGGAGGGATGAGACCCAGTACTTC. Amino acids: CASSSPRRDETQYF.